The table lists the clone carrying this T cell receptor (beta chain) with a few counts. Using MiXCR, TCRdb reanalyzed the PCR reads. The sample has over 10,000 clones, 30% to 40% seen once; the top ten hold about 12%. Thyroid surgery was preceded by no treatment in any patient. This sample was included in a study of metastatic and nonmetastatic thyroid tumors. Study context: Where malignant and benign thyroid patients were concerned, repertoires were compared across blood and tumor or nodule tissue.

Losses at the gene ends were 7 bases for V and 6 bases for J; bases not matched to a gene: 13. CDR1 and CDR2 (germline): MNHNS, SASEGT. This CDR3 comprises 17 residues. This rearrangement joins TRBV6-1 to TRBJ1-6; 9 bases are shared with TRBD1. The TCR was taken from a male donor with papillary thyroid cancer or a benign thyroid nodule (not recorded which). Some clones in this sample may be carry-over from other donors' samples. Sequenced material: tumor tissue. This CDR3 is CASNTGGGGFSNSPLHF. CDR3 nucleotide sequence: TGTGCCAGCAATACAGGGGGCGGAGGGTTTAGTAATTCACCCCTCCACTTT.